The 23 T cell receptor beta chains below come from one sample, sequenced in a study of response to subunit inactivated influenza vaccine. One entry per CDR3 protein, called by TCRdb with MiXCR from the RT-PCR reads. The table lists about 700,000 distinct CDR3 sequences, approximately 15% of them singletons. Material: PBMCs from blood, obtained roughly 2 weeks before vaccination. All receptors come from a man between 45 and 60 years old who received an inactivated influenza vaccine.

The rearrangement links TRBV20-1 to TRBJ2-4; 7 bases fit TRBD1. Germline V gene data show CDR1 as DFQATT and CDR2 as SNEGSKA (reference sequence). There are 14 residues in the CDR3. The J segment lost 4 bases and the V segment lost 4 bases, leaving 7 bases of the junction unmatched. Written as DNA, the CDR3 is TGCAGTGCTAATTTGAACAGGGGAAAAAACATTCAGTACTTC. Translating it yields CSANLNRGKNIQYF.

This clonotype was picked up one time. Germline is not matched at one junction end, which may reflect a read error. The chain joins TRBV3-1 to TRBJ2-2; 7 positions agree with TRBD2. The germline V gene encodes CDR1 LGHDT and CDR2 YNNKEL (reference sequence). The CDR3 runs 16 residues. CDR3 in amino acids: CASSQAGTINTGKLFF. DNA of the CDR3: TGTGCCAGCAGCCAAGCAGGGACTATAAACACCGGGAAGCTGTTTTTT.

In this sample, this clonotype turned up a few times. The chain joins TRBV6-1 to TRBJ1-5; a weak D match, TRBD1 (6 bases). Trimming left V 6 bases short and J 0 bases short, with 9 bases between. Per germline, CDR1 MNHNS and CDR2 SASEGT. The CDR3 contains 14 residues. The CDR3 coding sequence is TGTGCCAGCAGGACAGGTTATAGCAATCAGCCCCAGCATTTT. Its translation: CASRTGYSNQPQHF.

The V call is TRBV5-1, the J call TRBJ2-2; tentatively, D is TRBD1 or TRBD2 (5 bases each). V was trimmed by 2 bases and J by 2 bases, leaving 10 bases between them. Germline CDR1 SGHRS, CDR2 YFSETQ. This CDR3 has 15 amino acids. This chain's CDR3 is CASSFWGSNTGELFF. The CDR3, as DNA: TGCGCCAGCAGCTTTTGGGGGAGCAACACCGGGGAGCTGTTTTTT.

In this sample, this clonotype turned up a few times. The chain uses TRBV7-9 and TRBJ1-4, with D possibly being TRBD1 (5 bases). This CDR3 is 15 amino acids long. V lost 5 bases to trimming and J lost 0 bases, with 10 bases between them. Germline lookup yields CDR1 SEHNR and CDR2 FQNEAQ (reference sequence). This CDR3 is CASSRDFTTNEKLFF. The CDR3 DNA reads TGTGCCAGCAGCCGGGACTTCACAACTAATGAAAAACTGTTTTTT. The whole variable domain, remainder taken from reference TRBV7-9 and TRBJ1-4, is DTGVSQNPRHKITKRGQNVTFRCDPISEHNRLYWYRQTLGQGPEFLTYFQNEAQLEKSRLLSDRFSAERPKGSFSTLEIQRTEQGDSAMYLCASSRDFTTNEKLFFGSGTQLSVL.

This clonotype was seen ten or more times. J is TRBJ1-2 and V is TRBV3-1, with D possibly TRBD1 on 5 matching bases. Germline lookup yields CDR1 LGHDT and CDR2 YNNKEL (reference sequence). The CDR3 consists of 14 residues. V gave up 1 base and J gave up 8 bases, with 14 bases separating them. The CDR3 protein is CASSQVGGVEGYTF. The CDR3 nucleotides are TGTGCCAGCAGCCAAGTTGGGGGAGTGGAGGGCTACACCTTC.

The rearrangement links TRBV4-2 to TRBJ2-7; D is possibly TRBD2 (6 bases). Germline V CDR1 and CDR2: LGHNA, YNFKEQ. This CDR3 has 14 residues. V was shortened by 2 bases and J by 7 bases, with 15 bases between the two germline ends. For the CDR3, the DNA is TGTGCCAGCAGCCAATGGCAGGGACTTGGGGAGCAGTACTTC. This encodes CASSQWQGLGEQYF.

A few counts support this clonotype. For the CDR3, the DNA is TGCGCCAGCAGTAGCGGGGGAAACAATGAGCAGTTCTTC. It codes for CASSSGGNNEQFF. This chain connects TRBV5-1 to TRBJ2-1, with TRBD2 matching 9 bases. V trimming: 5 bases; J trimming: 5 bases; junction bases outside the gene matches: 2. Per germline, CDR1 SGHRS and CDR2 YFSETQ. The CDR3 sequence is 13 residues long.

The sample holds a few counts of this clonotype. This chain links TRBV12-3 or TRBV12-4 with TRBJ1-1; no clear D gene. The CDR3 has 17 amino acids. Trimming took off 3 bases at V and 5 bases at J, with 22 bases between the two ends. The CDR3 DNA reads as TGTGCCAGCAGTTTTAAGGGCGCAGAGGGAATCGAGACTGAAGCTTTCTTT. This sequence encodes CASSFKGAEGIETEAFF.

The table lists this clonotype with a few counts. The chain links TRBV28 to TRBJ2-7; D unclear. Trimming cost V 6 bases and J 0 bases, with 9 bases left between them. The CDR3 has 13 residues. CDR1 is MDHEN, CDR2 SYDVKM, per germline. CDR3 sequence reads: CASRVPSSYEQYF. DNA of the CDR3: TGTGCCAGCAGAGTCCCTTCCTCCTACGAGCAGTACTTC.

This clonotype has only a few counts. The chain combines TRBV7-2 with TRBJ1-4; 10 positions agree with TRBD1. V lost 5 bases and J lost 7; bases outside the gene matches: 7. The germline gives CDR1 SGHTA, CDR2 FQGNSA. The CDR3 totals 15 residues. CDR3 sequence: CASSPRQGAGEKLFF. CDR3 bases: TGTGCCAGCAGCCCACGACAGGGGGCGGGTGAAAAACTGTTTTTT. The full variable domain, in which reference TRBV7-2 and TRBJ1-4 provide the parts outside the CDR3, is GAGVSQSPSNKVTEKGKDVELRCDPISGHTALYWYRQSLGQGLEFLIYFQGNSAPDKSGLPSDRFSAERTGGSVSTLTIQRTQQEDSAVYLCASSPRQGAGEKLFFGSGTQLSVL.

This clonotype was detected only a few times. The chain joins TRBV20-1 to TRBJ1-4, with D perhaps TRBD1 (5 bases). V was pared by 0 bases and J by 4 bases, with 15 bases between. This CDR3 has 16 amino acids. Germline V lookup: CDR1 DFQATT, CDR2 SNEGSKA (reference sequence). The DNA of the CDR3 is TGCAGTGCTAGAGATTGGGACGGATACAATAATGAAAAACTGTTTTTT. Translating gives CSARDWDGYNNEKLFF.

A few counts support this clonotype. At one end, the junction sequence differs from germline, possibly due to a read error. The chain employs TRBV3-1 and TRBJ1-6, with a tentative D call TRBD1 (6 bases). Germline CDR1 LGHDT, CDR2 YNNKEL (reference sequence). The CDR3 consists of 16 residues. CDR3 region: CASRQGRGANNSPLHF. The CDR3 DNA reads as TGTGCCAGCAGACAAGGAAGGGGGGCTAATAATTCACCCCTCCACTTT.

This clonotype showed up just a few times. The chain recombines TRBV28 with TRBJ2-7; D tentatively reads TRBD1 or TRBD2 (6 bases each). The germline V gene encodes CDR1 MDHEN and CDR2 SYDVKM. This CDR3 comprises 15 residues. Trimming took off 4 bases at V and 4 bases at J, with 17 bases between the two ends. CDR3 DNA sequence: TGTGCCAGCAGTTCCTCGGCAGGGGCGGGATACGAGCAGTACTTC. Amino acids: CASSSSAGAGYEQYF.

This clonotype showed up just a few times. CDR3 region: CASSRQGWREKLFF. CDR3 DNA: TGTGCCAGCAGTCGACAGGGGTGGCGAGAAAAACTGTTTTTT. This chain joins TRBV12-3 or TRBV12-4 and TRBJ1-4, with 8 nucleotides matching TRBD1. The CDR3 has 14 residues. V dropped 5 bases and J dropped 8; count of bases not matched to a gene: 7.

A few counts support this clonotype. The chain joins TRBV20-1 to TRBJ1-5, with 7 positions matching TRBD1. The CDR3 is 14 amino acids. Germline-derived CDR1 and CDR2 are DFQATT and SNEGSKA (reference sequence). With 4 bases clipped from V and 0 bases from J, the junction kept 3 bases outside the gene matches. DNA for the CDR3: TGCAGTGCTACCAGGGGGATTAGCAATCAGCCCCAGCATTTT. Protein product: CSATRGISNQPQHF.

J is TRBJ1-2 and V is TRBV11-2; D gene unclear. Trimming took off 5 bases at V and 4 bases at J, with 11 bases between the two ends. The CDR3 has 13 amino acids. Germline CDR1 is SGHAT and CDR2 is FQNNGV. DNA for the CDR3: TGTGCCAGCAGCGTCCCAAGCTCCTATGGCTACACCTTC. It codes for CASSVPSSYGYTF.

V and J are TRBV20-1 and TRBJ2-1, with TRBD2 identical over 8 bases. With 1 base clipped from V and 0 bases from J, the junction kept 5 bases outside the gene matches. CDR1 and CDR2 (germline): DFQATT, SNEGSKA (reference sequence). The CDR3 consists of 16 residues. The CDR3 nucleotides read TGCAGTGCTAGAGTCCCCAGCGGGAGCTCCTACAATGAGCAGTTCTTC. Translation gives CSARVPSGSSYNEQFF.

The chain links TRBV5-1 to TRBJ2-5; D call uncertain. CDR3 length: 14 residues. CDR1 and CDR2 from the germline V gene are SGHRS and YFSETQ. Trimming removed 4 bases from V and 5 bases from J, with 15 bases in between. The CDR3 is CASSLDGWVETQYF. The DNA of the CDR3 is TGCGCCAGCAGCCTAGACGGATGGGTTGAGACCCAGTACTTC.

This CDR3 is CASSKGRGGGSNIEQYF. CDR3 coding DNA: TGTGCCAGCAGCAAAGGCCGAGGAGGCGGGAGTAACATCGAGCAGTACTTC. The chain employs TRBV21-1 and TRBJ2-7; TRBD2, the D gene given by the table, was not confirmed from the DNA. TRBV21-1 has pseudogene status. The CDR3 sequence is 17 residues long.

The chain links TRBV15 to TRBJ2-4; D is undetermined. The CDR3 length is 17 residues. The V gene lost 0 bases and the J gene lost 1 base, with 13 bases spanning the gap. The germline V gene encodes CDR1 LNHNV and CDR2 YYDKDF (reference sequence). CDR3 residues: CATSRDPNSPAKNIQYF. The CDR3 nucleotides read TGTGCCACCAGCAGAGATCCAAACAGCCCGGCCAAAAACATTCAGTACTTC. Full variable domain (missing parts from reference TRBV15 and TRBJ2-4): DAMVIQNPRYQVTQFGKPVTLSCSQTLNHNVMYWYQQKSSQAPKLLFHYYDKDFNNEADTPDNFQSRRPNTSFCFLDIRSPGLGDTAMYLCATSRDPNSPAKNIQYFGAGTRLSVL.

This clonotype turned up a few times. J is TRBJ1-1 and V is TRBV29-1; 7 nucleotides align to TRBD1. After removal of 6 bases from V and 0 bases from J, the junction contained 10 bases not matched to a gene. CDR3 length equals 15 residues. The germline V gene encodes CDR1 SQVTM and CDR2 ANQGSEA. CDR3 loop: CSVAYRGRMNTEAFF. CDR3 coding DNA: TGCAGCGTGGCATACAGGGGAAGGATGAACACTGAAGCTTTCTTT.

The V and J genes are TRBV12-3 or TRBV12-4 and TRBJ1-4; 7 nucleotides align to TRBD1. CDR3 length equals 15 residues. J lost 8 bases, V lost 5 bases, and 11 bases had no gene match. CDR3 amino acids: CASSPGGGASEKLFF. Written as DNA, the CDR3 is TGTGCCAGCAGTCCAGGGGGGGGGGCTTCCGAAAAACTGTTTTTT.